The 13 T cell receptor beta chains below all came from one sample that was sequenced in a study of cytomegalovirus exposure and HLA in healthy donors. In the PCR, 60 Vbeta and 13 Jbeta primers were used. Produced via immunoSEQ multiplex PCR; TCRdb's table is partial and in-frame only. The repertoire includes approximately 150,000 clones, over 75% of them detected once, and approximately 1.2% sits in the top ten. The sample comprised PBMCs. The receptors were sampled from a man between 50 and 59 years old in good health and CMV-seropositive.

In its sample, this clone was seen once. The chain couples TRBV28 to TRBJ2-3; 10 bases agree with TRBD2. The germline gives CDR1 MDHEN, CDR2 SYDVKM. V gave up 8 bases and J gave up 1 base; unmatched junction bases: 6. The CDR3 has 15 amino acids. CDR3 bases: TGTGCCAGCCATGGGAGCGGGGGGGGCACAGATACGCAGTATTTT. Translating gives CASHGSGGGTDTQYF.

The CDR3 loop reads CASSTDRVVHTEAFF. CDR3 sequence (DNA): TGTGCCAGCAGCACGGACAGGGTGGTGCACACTGAAGCTTTCTTT. The chain is built from TRBV2 and TRBJ1-1; TRBD1 matches 8 bases. The CDR3 consists of 15 residues. The V gene's germline CDR1 is SNHLY and CDR2 FYNNEI. The V gene end was trimmed by 6 bases and the J gene end by 3 bases; junction bases not matched to a gene: 9. The complete variable domain, with remaining parts taken from reference TRBV2 and TRBJ1-1, reads EPEVTQTPSHQVTQMGQEVILRCVPISNHLYFYWYRQILGQKVEFLVSFYNNEISEKSEIFDDQFSVERPDGSNFTLKIRSTKLEDSAMYFCASSTDRVVHTEAFFGQGTRLTVV.

This clone was detected only once. The gene calls are TRBV6-1 and TRBJ1-5; D is perhaps TRBD1 (6 bases). The ends were cut back, 1 base at V and 6 bases at J, with 7 bases in the middle. The CDR3 is made up of 13 amino acids. In germline, CDR1 is MNHNS, CDR2 SASEGT. The CDR3 nucleotides read TGTGCCAGCAGTGAAGGGACAGTTCAGCCCCAGCATTTT. Translation: CASSEGTVQPQHF.

The chain recombines TRBV18 with TRBJ2-3, with a weak D call TRBD2 (6 bases). The germline V and J ends were trimmed by 6 bases and 6 bases, with 16 bases remaining between them. Per the germline V gene, CDR1 is KGHSH and CDR2 is LQKENI. The CDR3 length is 14 residues. For the CDR3, the DNA is TGTGCCAGCTCCCCCCGGTCCCGGGAGGATACGCAGTATTTT. It codes for CASSPRSREDTQYF.

This clone has a single count. The chain joins TRBV2 to TRBJ2-7, with a possible D match to TRBD2 (5 bases). V was trimmed by 5 bases and J by 2 bases, leaving 16 bases between them. Germline V lookup: CDR1 SNHLY, CDR2 FYNNEI. The CDR3 runs 15 residues. DNA of the CDR3: TGTGCCAGCAGTCCGGACTCTAGACCTACCTACGAGCAGTACTTC. Translation: CASSPDSRPTYEQYF.

J is TRBJ2-7 and V is TRBV7-2, with TRBD2 matching 11 bases. This CDR3 contains 15 residues. Losses at the gene ends were 5 bases for V and 4 bases for J; bases not matched to a gene: 7. Germline CDR1 is SGHTA and CDR2 is FQGNSA. CDR3 sequence reads: CASSASRLAGYEQYF. The DNA for the CDR3 is TGTGCCAGCAGCGCCTCACGACTAGCGGGATACGAGCAGTACTTC.

The chain combines TRBV6-5 with TRBJ1-2, with 8 bases aligning to TRBD1. Trimming at V came to 6 bases and at J to 4 bases, leaving 7 bases not matched to a gene. Germline V gene sequence: CDR1 MNHEY, CDR2 SVGAGI. The CDR3 length is 14 residues. CDR3 protein: CASRTPGGAYGYTF. The CDR3 coding sequence is TGTGCCAGCAGGACCCCAGGGGGCGCCTATGGCTACACCTTC.

This clone was detected only once. This chain links TRBV18 with TRBJ1-2; D is possibly TRBD1 (5 bases). Deletions cut 6 bases from V and 3 bases from J, with 17 bases between. This CDR3 has 15 residues. Germline assignment: CDR1 KGHSH and CDR2 LQKENI. The CDR3 reads CASSRTEGPYYGYTF. Written as DNA, the CDR3 is TGTGCCAGCTCGCGGACGGAGGGGCCGTACTATGGCTACACCTTC.

This clone has a single count. The chain couples TRBV9 to TRBJ2-3, with 8 bases lining up with TRBD2. Trimming at V came to 2 bases and at J to 0 bases, leaving 5 bases not matched to a gene. Germline V gene data show CDR1 as SGDLS and CDR2 as YYNGEE. There are 16 residues in the CDR3. The CDR3 is CASSVALAGSTDTQYF. The CDR3 bases are TGTGCCAGCAGCGTCGCCCTAGCGGGTAGCACAGATACGCAGTATTTT.

This chain uses TRBV5-4 with TRBJ2-6; D is possibly TRBD2 (5 bases). The CDR3 covers 17 residues. CDR1 is SGHNT and CDR2 is YYREEE in the germline V gene (reference sequence). Trimming pared 4 bases from V and 3 bases from J, leaving 17 bases between. This chain's CDR3 is CASSQGLTGFGANVLTF. The CDR3 bases are TGTGCCAGCAGCCAAGGACTCACGGGTTTTGGGGCCAACGTCCTGACTTTC.

The V and J genes are TRBV29-1 and TRBJ1-1, with D maybe TRBD1 (6 bases). Germline V lookup: CDR1 SQVTM, CDR2 ANQGSEA. CDR3 size: 11 residues. Trimming pared 6 bases from V and 12 bases from J, leaving 17 bases between. In DNA, the CDR3 is TGCAGCGTCAGACAGGACCTAGGGACTTTCTTT. This sequence encodes CSVRQDLGTFF.

A few counts support this clone. This chain joins TRBV4-2 and TRBJ2-1, with a possible D match to TRBD2 (6 bases). The germline CDR1 and CDR2 sequences are LGHNA and YNFKEQ. The CDR3 contains 19 residues. Trimming took 0 bases from V and 0 from J, leaving 18 bases between them. CDR3 sequence (DNA): TGTGCCAGCAGCCAAGATAGGGGCCTAGCGCTCAGCTCCTACAATGAGCAGTTCTTC. It is translated as CASSQDRGLALSSYNEQFF.

This chain links TRBV6-6 with TRBJ2-1; TRBD2 matches at 10 bases. The J segment lost 4 bases and the V segment lost 7 bases, leaving 10 bases of the junction unmatched. This CDR3 contains 16 residues. Germline loops: CDR1 MNHNY, CDR2 SVGAGI (reference sequence). Here the CDR3 DNA reads TGTGCCAGCACAACCATACTAGCGGGATTATACAATGAGCAGTTCTTC. It translates to CASTTILAGLYNEQFF.